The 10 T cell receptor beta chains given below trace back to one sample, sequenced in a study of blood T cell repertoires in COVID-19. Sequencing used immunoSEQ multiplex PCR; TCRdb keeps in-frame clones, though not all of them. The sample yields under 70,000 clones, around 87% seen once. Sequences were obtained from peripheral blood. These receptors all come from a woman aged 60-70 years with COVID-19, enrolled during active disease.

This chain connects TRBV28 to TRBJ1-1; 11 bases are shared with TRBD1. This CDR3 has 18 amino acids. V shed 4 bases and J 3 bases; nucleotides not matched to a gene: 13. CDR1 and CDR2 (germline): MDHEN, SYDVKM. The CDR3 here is CASSSLFGQGAAYTEAFF. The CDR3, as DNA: TGTGCCAGCAGTTCCCTATTTGGACAGGGGGCGGCCTACACTGAAGCTTTCTTT.

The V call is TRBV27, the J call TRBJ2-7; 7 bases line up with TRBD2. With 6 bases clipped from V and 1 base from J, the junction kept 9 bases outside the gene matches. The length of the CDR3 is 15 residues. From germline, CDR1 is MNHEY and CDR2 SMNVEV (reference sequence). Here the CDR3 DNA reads TGTGCCAGCAGACCCCTCGGGGAGGGTTCCTACGAGCAGTACTTC. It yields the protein CASRPLGEGSYEQYF.

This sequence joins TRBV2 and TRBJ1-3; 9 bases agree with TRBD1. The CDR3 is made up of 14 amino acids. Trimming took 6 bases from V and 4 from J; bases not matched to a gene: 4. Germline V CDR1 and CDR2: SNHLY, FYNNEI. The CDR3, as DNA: TGTGCCAGCAGGGACAGGGGCGGGGGAAACACCATATATTTT. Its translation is CASRDRGGGNTIYF.

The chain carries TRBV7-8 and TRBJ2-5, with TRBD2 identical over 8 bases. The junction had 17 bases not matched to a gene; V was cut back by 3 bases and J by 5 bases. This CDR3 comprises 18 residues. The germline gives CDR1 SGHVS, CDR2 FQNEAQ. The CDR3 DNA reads TGTGCCAGCAGCTTCAGGCCCTCGGGAGGGGTGAGACGGGAGACCCAGTACTTC. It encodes CASSFRPSGGVRRETQYF.

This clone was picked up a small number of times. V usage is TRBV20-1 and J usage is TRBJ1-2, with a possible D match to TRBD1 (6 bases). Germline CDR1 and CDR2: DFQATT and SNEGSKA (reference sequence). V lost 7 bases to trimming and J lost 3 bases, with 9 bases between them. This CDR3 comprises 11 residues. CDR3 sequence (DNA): TGCAGTGAGCGACAGGACTATGGCTACACCTTC. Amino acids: CSERQDYGYTF.

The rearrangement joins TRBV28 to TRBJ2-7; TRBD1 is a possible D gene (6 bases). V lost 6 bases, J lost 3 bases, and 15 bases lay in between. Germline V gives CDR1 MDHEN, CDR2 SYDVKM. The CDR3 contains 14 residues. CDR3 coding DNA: TGTGCCAGCAGCTACACCAGGGGTCTCTACGAGCAGTACTTC. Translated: CASSYTRGLYEQYF.

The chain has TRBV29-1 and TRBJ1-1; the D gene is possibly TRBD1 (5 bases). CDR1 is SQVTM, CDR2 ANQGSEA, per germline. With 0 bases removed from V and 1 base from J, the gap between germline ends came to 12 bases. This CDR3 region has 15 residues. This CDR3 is CSVEDWRQPNTEAFF. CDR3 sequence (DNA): TGCAGCGTTGAAGATTGGCGACAGCCGAACACTGAAGCTTTCTTT.

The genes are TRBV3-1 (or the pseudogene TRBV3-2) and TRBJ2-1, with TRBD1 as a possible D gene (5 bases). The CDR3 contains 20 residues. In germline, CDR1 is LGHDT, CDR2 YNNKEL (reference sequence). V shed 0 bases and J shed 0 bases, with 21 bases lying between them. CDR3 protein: CASSQDRPGSVAISYNEQFF. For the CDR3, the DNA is TGTGCCAGCAGCCAAGATCGGCCAGGGTCCGTTGCTATCTCCTACAATGAGCAGTTCTTC.

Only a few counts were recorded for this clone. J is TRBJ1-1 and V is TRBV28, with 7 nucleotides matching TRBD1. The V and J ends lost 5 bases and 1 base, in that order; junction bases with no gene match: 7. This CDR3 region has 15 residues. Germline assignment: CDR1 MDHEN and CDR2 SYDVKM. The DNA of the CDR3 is TGTGCCAGCAGTGCGACAGGGTTAGGGAACACTGAAGCTTTCTTT. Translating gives CASSATGLGNTEAFF.

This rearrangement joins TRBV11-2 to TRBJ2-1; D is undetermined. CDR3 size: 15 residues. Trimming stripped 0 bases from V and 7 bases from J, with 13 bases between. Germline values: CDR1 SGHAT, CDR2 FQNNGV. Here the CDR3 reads CASSLDGGSINEQFF. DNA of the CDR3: TGTGCCAGCAGCTTAGATGGCGGCTCGATAAATGAGCAGTTCTTC.